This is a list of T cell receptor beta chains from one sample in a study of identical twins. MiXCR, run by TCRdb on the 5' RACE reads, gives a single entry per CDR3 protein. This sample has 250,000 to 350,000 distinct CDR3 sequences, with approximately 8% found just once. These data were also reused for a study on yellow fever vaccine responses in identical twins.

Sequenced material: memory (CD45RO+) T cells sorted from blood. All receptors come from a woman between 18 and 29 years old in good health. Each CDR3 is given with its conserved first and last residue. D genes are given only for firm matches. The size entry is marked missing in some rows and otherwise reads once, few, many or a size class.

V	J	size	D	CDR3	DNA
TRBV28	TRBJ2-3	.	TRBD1	CASSLLSGTGFTDTQYF	TGTGCCAGCAGTTTATTATCCGGGACAGGTTTCACAGATACGCAGTATTTT
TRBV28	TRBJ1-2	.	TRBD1	CASRRTGDNYGYTF	TGTGCCAGCAGGCGTACAGGGGACAACTATGGCTACACCTTC
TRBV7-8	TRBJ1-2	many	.	CASSDNYGYTF	TGTGCCAGCAGCGACAACTATGGCTACACCTTC
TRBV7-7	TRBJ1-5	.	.	CASSPTKGAQHF	TGTGCCAGCAGCCCTACCAAGGGGGCCCAGCATTTT
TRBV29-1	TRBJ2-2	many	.	CSVEGSGVSTGELFF	TGCAGCGTTGAAGGGTCAGGGGTTAGTACCGGGGAGCTGTTTTTT
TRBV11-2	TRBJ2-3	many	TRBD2	CASSLSTGGTSTDTQYF	TGTGCCAGCAGCTTGAGTACGGGAGGCACTAGCACAGATACGCAGTATTTT
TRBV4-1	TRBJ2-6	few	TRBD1	CASSQALTGKTGANVLTF	TGCGCCAGCAGCCAAGCATTGACAGGGAAGACTGGGGCCAACGTCCTGACTTTC
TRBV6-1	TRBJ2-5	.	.	CASMNDWGQETQYF	TGTGCCAGCATGAACGATTGGGGCCAAGAGACCCAGTACTTC
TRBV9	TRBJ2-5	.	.	CASSVGGGTETQYF	TGTGCCAGCAGCGTAGGTGGAGGGACGGAGACCCAGTACTTC
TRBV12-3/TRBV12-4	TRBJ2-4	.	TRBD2	CASSRLAGGRGIQYF	TGTGCCAGCAGTCGACTAGCGGGGGGCCGGGGCATTCAGTACTTC
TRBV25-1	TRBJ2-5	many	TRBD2	CASSTRTSGSQETQYF	TGTGCCAGCAGTACCCGGACTAGCGGTTCCCAAGAGACCCAGTACTTC
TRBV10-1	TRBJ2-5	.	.	CASSGVWGETQYF	TGCGCCAGCAGTGGTGTATGGGGGGAGACCCAGTACTTC
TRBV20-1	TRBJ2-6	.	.	CSARDLQAYSGANVLTF	TGCAGTGCTAGAGATCTGCAGGCTTACTCTGGGGCCAACGTCCTGACTTTC
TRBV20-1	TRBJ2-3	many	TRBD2	CSARTSGGEASDTQYF	TGCAGTGCACGGACTAGCGGCGGAGAGGCGTCAGATACGCAGTATTTT
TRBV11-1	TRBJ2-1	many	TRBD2	CASSLVFGRAGLSYEQFF	TGTGCCAGCAGCCTCGTATTCGGGAGGGCCGGGTTAAGTTATGAGCAGTTCTTC
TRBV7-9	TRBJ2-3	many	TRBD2	CASSLVLAGGTDTQYF	TGTGCCAGCAGCTTAGTCCTAGCGGGGGGCACAGATACGCAGTATTTT
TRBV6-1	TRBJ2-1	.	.	CASTDRAFRSYNEQFF	TGTGCCAGCACCGACCGTGCATTTAGGTCCTACAATGAGCAGTTCTTC
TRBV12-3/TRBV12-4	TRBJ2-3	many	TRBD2	CASRREGLAGVMETQYF	TGTGCCAGCAGGAGAGAAGGACTAGCGGGAGTTATGGAAACGCAGTATTTT
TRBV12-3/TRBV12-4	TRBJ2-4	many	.	CASSDSLAKNIQYF	TGTGCCAGCAGCGACAGCTTAGCCAAAAACATTCAGTACTTC
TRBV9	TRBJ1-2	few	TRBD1	CASSAGTAWYGYTF	TGTGCCAGCAGCGCCGGGACAGCGTGGTATGGCTACACCTTC
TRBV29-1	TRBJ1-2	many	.	CSVDGDTYRYTF	TGCAGCGTTGACGGGGACACCTATCGCTACACCTTC
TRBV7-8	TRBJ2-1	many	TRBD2	CASSLAIGTSSVNEQFF	TGTGCCAGCAGCTTAGCGATCGGGACTAGCAGTGTGAATGAGCAGTTCTTC
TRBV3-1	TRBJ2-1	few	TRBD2	CASSRPSGGSLYNEQFF	TGTGCCAGCAGCCGCCCTAGCGGGGGGTCCCTTTACAATGAGCAGTTCTTC
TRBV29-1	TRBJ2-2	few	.	CSVEVVTPNTGELFF	TGCAGCGTTGAGGTCGTGACCCCGAACACCGGGGAGCTGTTTTTT
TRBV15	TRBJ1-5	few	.	CATSREERKGNQPQHF	TGTGCCACCAGCAGAGAGGAAAGAAAGGGCAATCAGCCCCAGCATTTT
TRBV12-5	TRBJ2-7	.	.	CASGLGTGLTYEQYF	TGTGCTAGTGGTTTGGGTACAGGGCTGACCTACGAGCAGTACTTC
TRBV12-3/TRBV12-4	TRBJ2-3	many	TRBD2	CASSLAGRTSGRQDTQYF	TGTGCCAGCAGTTTAGCGGGGCGGACTAGCGGGAGGCAAGATACGCAGTATTTT
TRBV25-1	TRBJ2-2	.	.	CATQPGENTGELFF	TGTGCCACCCAGCCAGGGGAGAACACCGGGGAGCTGTTTTTT
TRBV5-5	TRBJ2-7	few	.	CASTNPQEGPYEQYF	TGTGCCAGCACCAACCCCCAGGAAGGCCCCTACGAGCAGTACTTC
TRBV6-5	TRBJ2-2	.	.	CASRYPNTGELFF	TGTGCCAGCAGGTACCCCAACACCGGGGAGCTGTTTTTT
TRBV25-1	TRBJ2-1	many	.	CASSELGNEQFF	TGTGCCAGCAGTGAATTAGGCAATGAGCAGTTCTTC
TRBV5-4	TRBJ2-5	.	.	CASTNPDRQETQYF	TGTGCCAGCACCAACCCGGACAGACAAGAGACCCAGTACTTC
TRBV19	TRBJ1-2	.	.	CASSMMGDDGYTF	TGTGCCAGTAGTATGATGGGGGATGATGGCTACACCTTC
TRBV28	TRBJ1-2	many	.	CASSSSGPVDYGYTF	TGTGCCAGCAGTTCCTCGGGACCGGTCGACTATGGCTACACCTTC
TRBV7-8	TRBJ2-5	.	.	CASSPLTAYQETQYF	TGTGCCAGCAGCCCGCTGACGGCGTACCAAGAGACCCAGTACTTC
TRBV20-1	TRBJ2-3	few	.	CSARDGGGADTQYF	TGCAGTGCTAGAGATGGAGGGGGCGCAGATACGCAGTATTTT
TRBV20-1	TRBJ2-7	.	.	CSARGDFPFEQYF	TGCAGTGCTAGAGGGGACTTTCCCTTCGAGCAGTACTTC
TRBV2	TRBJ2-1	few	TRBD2	CSSSRAGDFYNEQFF	TGTTCCAGCAGTCGAGCGGGAGATTTCTACAATGAGCAGTTCTTC